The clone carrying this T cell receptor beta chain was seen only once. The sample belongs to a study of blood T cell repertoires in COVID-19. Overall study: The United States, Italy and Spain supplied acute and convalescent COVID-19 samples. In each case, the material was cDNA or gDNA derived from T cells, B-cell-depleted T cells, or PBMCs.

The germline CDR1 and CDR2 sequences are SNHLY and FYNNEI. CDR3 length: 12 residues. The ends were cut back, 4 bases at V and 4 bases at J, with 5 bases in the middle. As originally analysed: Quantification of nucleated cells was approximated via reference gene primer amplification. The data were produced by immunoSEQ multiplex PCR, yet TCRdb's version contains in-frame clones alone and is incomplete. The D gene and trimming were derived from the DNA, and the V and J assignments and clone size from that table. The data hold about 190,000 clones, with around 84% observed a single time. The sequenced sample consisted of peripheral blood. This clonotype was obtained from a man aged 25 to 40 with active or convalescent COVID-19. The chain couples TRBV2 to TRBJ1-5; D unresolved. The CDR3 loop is CASSGLNQPQHF. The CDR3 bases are TGTGCCAGCAGTGGCCTAAATCAGCCCCAGCATTTT.